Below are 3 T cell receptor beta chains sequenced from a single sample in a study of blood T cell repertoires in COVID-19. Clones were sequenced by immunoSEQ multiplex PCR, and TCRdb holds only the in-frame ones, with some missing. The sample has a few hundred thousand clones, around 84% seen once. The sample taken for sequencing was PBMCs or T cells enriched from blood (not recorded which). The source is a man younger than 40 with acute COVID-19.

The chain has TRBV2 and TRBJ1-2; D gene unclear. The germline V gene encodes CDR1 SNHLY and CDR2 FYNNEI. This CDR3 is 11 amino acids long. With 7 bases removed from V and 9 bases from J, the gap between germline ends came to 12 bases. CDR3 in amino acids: CASIGPGSYTF. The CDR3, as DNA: TGTGCCAGCATTGGACCGGGGAGCTACACCTTC.

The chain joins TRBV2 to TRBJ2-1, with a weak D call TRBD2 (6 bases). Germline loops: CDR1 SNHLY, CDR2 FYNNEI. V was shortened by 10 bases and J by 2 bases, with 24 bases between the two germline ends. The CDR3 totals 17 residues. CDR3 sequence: CAITQGGVAGTYNEQFF. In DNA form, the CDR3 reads TGTGCCATTACCCAGGGCGGGGTGGCGGGTACCTACAATGAGCAGTTCTTC.

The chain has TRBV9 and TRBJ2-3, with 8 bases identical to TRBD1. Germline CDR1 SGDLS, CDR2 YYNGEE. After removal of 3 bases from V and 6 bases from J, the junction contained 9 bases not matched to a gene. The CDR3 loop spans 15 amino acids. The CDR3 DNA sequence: TGTGCCAGCAGCGAGACAGGGGAAGGGTGGGATACGCAGTATTTT. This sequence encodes CASSETGEGWDTQYF.